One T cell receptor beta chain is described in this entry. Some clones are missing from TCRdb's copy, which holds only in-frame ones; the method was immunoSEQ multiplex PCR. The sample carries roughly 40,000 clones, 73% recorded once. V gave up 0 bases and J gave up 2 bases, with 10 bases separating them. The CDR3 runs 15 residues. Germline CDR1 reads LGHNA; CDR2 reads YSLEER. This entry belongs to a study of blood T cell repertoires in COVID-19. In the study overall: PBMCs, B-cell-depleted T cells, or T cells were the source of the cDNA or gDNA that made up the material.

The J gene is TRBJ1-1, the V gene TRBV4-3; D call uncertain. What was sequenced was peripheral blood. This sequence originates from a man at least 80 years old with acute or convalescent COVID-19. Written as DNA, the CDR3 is TGCGCCAGCAGCCAAGATTTAACAGTTAACACTGAAGCTTTCTTT. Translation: CASSQDLTVNTEAFF.